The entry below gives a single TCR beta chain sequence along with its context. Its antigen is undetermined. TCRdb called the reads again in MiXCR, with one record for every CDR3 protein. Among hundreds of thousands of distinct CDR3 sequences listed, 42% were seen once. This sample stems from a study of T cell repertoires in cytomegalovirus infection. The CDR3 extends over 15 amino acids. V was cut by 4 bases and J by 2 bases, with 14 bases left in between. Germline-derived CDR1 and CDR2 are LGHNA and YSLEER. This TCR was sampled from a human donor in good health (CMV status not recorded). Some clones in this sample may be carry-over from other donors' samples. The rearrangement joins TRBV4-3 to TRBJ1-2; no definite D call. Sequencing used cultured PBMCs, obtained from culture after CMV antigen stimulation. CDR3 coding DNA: TGCGCCAGCAGCCCTACAGCGGTACCGAACTATGGCTACACCTTC. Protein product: CASSPTAVPNYGYTF.